This TCR beta chain is from a study of cytomegalovirus exposure and HLA in healthy donors (dated by TCRdb to 2016 to 2017). About the full investigation: According to an earlier analysis of a few hundred of the donors, 150 million to 200 million T cells yielded 90 million to 140 million unique TCR beta sequences and approximately 300 Gb of sequence data. Roughly 300 gigabases of sequencing data and 80 million or so unique TCR sequences were included in an early release covering about 700 HLA-typed donors. The study aimed to test whether cataloging public T cell receptors could reveal signatures of past pathogen exposure. Along with the approximately 670-subject first cohort, a separate validation cohort of over a hundred different subjects was used. Among the roughly 390 genotyped donors, around 81% belonged to the genetic ancestry cluster associated with self-reported Caucasian donors. Typing coverage differed by locus: A, B, C, DRB1 and DQB1 were typed in about 629-640 donors, DQA1 in 500 to 550, DPA1 in 606, and DPB1 in just under 480. The study combined high-throughput TCR immunosequencing, statistical association of individual TCRs with disease status, and machine learning to predict cytomegalovirus infection status. Roughly five DR-DQ haplotypes were handled as single units for association and clustering, since linkage in the cohort was strong. To study patterns of TCR occurrence, a later analysis re-analyzed previously published TCR beta repertoires from around 700 donors and added high-resolution HLA genotyping. The T cell repertoires of under 700 subjects were profiled by immunosequencing and related to cytomegalovirus serostatus. Class I and class II HLA loci were covered by the typing at four-digit resolution. An earlier analysis of 587 of the donors applied high-throughput TCR beta sequencing to assess whether each TCR beta V gene segment acted as functional or pseudogenic. Genome-wide SNP genotypes for about 60% of the roughly 700 donors were used in a later genetic analysis, which treated that subset as a discovery cohort. Donor age, sex, ethnicity and CMV serostatus were collected together with the repertoire data. Among 300 to 500 genotyped donors of the cohort, an average of approximately 200,000 unique TCR beta nucleotide sequences was sequenced per donor, of which 15% to 20% were non-productive. Rather than using new phenotypic data, the later analysis identified candidate immune exposures from TCR beta sequences and from how often those sequences occurred across donors. Every repertoire in the discovery cohort had been generated on one and the same sequencing platform.

The cohort was made up of about 610 healthy bone marrow donors. All cohort members were sampled while nominally healthy, although unrecorded immune exposures were likely present. The donor tested CMV seronegative and was one of the 352 seronegative cohort members. Each donor provided a peripheral blood sample, and peripheral blood mononuclear cells were used for TCR beta sequencing. The Qiagen DNeasy Blood Extraction Kit was used to extract genomic DNA from the blood cell samples. Regarding this clone: Its target antigen remains unknown. Per-base qualities were not stored, and no clone one base away is much larger.

Paper-wide results and their limitations: According to a later analysis, most CMV-associated TCR beta chains appeared to be HLA-restricted, and the HLA associations seemed to be driven largely by CMV exposure. Most TCR sequences were seen in very few donors, while some public TCRs were found in many individuals. The earlier analysis of 587 of the donors excluded 15 to 20 rarely observed V segments, including chromosome 9 orphons, because counts were too low. Broadly in line with IMGT annotations, most TCR beta V segments showed up in productive rearrangements about 87% or about 30% of the time in an earlier analysis of several hundred of the donors. A later analysis found that TCR association rates varied across HLA loci, with DRB1 alleles showing the most associated TCRs and HLA-C alleles the fewest. A later genetic analysis reported fewer N-insertions in productive TCRs among donors in an Asian-associated ancestry cluster than the approximately 670-donor mean. In a later analysis, several top co-occurrence clusters were reported to appear linked to parvovirus B19, influenza, CMV and Epstein-Barr virus. A later genetic analysis associated a missense DCLRE1C variant with V-gene and J-gene trimming of TCR beta chains, and an independent cohort replicated the association. Because HLA typing was unavailable for some donors at each locus, only the typed subset was used in association tests. In this cohort, only TCR beta chains were sequenced, and detectable features were limited by the absence of alpha or paired-chain data. CMV serostatus was the only immune exposure information available for the cohort. The authors suggested that the approach could potentially be generalized to other disease states and immunological phenotypes. A further reported finding was that TCR beta sequences accurately predicted the HLA-A and HLA-B alleles for most subjects in the first cohort. Linkage disequilibrium might explain the correlated functional status among segregating V segments, but an unknown experimental factor could not be ruled out. In a later analysis, HLA-associated TCR beta chains showed more clonal expansion and lower generation probabilities than non-associated chains that were equally common. Roughly uniform sequencing depth across donors was assumed in presence/absence analyses, although this assumption may not hold. A cluster of highly shared sequence variants was judged likely to be a technical artifact of the sequencing pipeline. When HLA alleles, especially DR and DQ, strongly co-occurred, TCR associations were difficult to assign to individual alleles. At a false discovery rate of 0.05, a later analysis linked 15,000 to 20,000 TCR beta sequences to specific HLA alleles. In vitro tests confirmed that a few of the cytomegalovirus-associated TCR beta chains recognize cytomegalovirus antigens. The classifier was reported to diagnose cytomegalovirus status with high specificity and sensitivity in both the original and validation cohorts. The study gave a list of more than 150 TCR beta chains associated with cytomegalovirus.

The library was obtained by the immunoSEQ multiplex PCR assay. The multiplex PCR relied on a mix of 60 forward primers for TCR Vbeta segments and 13 reverse primers for TCR Jbeta segments. Amplification of the CDR3 region of rearranged TCR beta genes was performed with a multiplex PCR assay on genomic DNA. The Illumina HiSeq System was used to sequence the amplified TCR beta libraries as 87-base-pair reads. Per the original workflow: A later analysis tallied 70 million to 100 million unique TCR beta chains across the 666 repertoires, and approximately 12 million of those chains were shared by two or more donors. A nearest-neighbor algorithm error-corrected the raw reads and collapsed the reads into unique sequences, merging closely related sequences to remove PCR and sequencing errors. Alignment of CDR3 sequences to IMGT reference sequences was used to assign V, D and J gene segments. For a sequence to be retained, a match of at least six nucleotides to both a V gene segment and a J gene segment was required. Rearrangements were classified as productive when the CDR3 lacked stop codons and remained in frame with V and J, and all other rearrangements were classified as non-productive. CDR3 was defined by IMGT convention, running from the second conserved V-encoded cysteine to the conserved J-encoded phenylalanine. The earlier analysis of approximately 500 of the donors excluded sequences that lacked an unambiguous match to a single V gene segment. An earlier analysis of 587 of the donors called V segments functional above 56.7% productive rearrangements and segregating when the between-donor standard deviation exceeded 5%. To diagnose cytomegalovirus status from the catalog of TCR beta chain sequences, a statistical classification framework was built. V and J gene assignment, in a later analysis, came from comparing TCR nucleotide sequences with IMGT/GENE-DB human TR gene sequences. In a later analysis, CDR3 sequences and most-parsimonious VDJ recombination scenarios were assigned using the TCRdist pipeline. A later analysis defined each TCR beta chain by its CDR3 amino acid sequence plus V-gene family, and excluded reads lacking a unique V-gene family. In a later analysis, a few hundred highly shared, low-generation-probability nucleotide sequences were removed to address suspected cross-contamination and a sequencing artifact. A later analysis calculated a clonal expansion index for each public chain from normalized within-repertoire ranks of inferred template counts. In a later analysis, generation probabilities were computed with a VDJ recombination model fitted to out-of-frame rearrangements, and the resulting probabilities were checked against IGoR. Hypergeometric tests were used in a later analysis to score TCR-TCR, TCR-HLA and TCR-CMV co-occurrence, with a repertoire-size bias correction applied to the TCR pairs. False discovery rates were estimated in a later analysis by permuting HLA or CMV assignments 20 times. In a later analysis, co-occurring TCRs were grouped using DBSCAN, with TCRdist sequence similarity added in when clustering inside HLA-allele-positive subsets. Repertoires with fewer than 30,000 or more than 120,000 public chains, plus five repertoires with anomalous nucleotide sharing, were excluded from co-occurrence clustering. The immuneACCESS repertoire file appears here via TCRdb, limited to in-frame rearrangements. These files lack a portion of the clones; in checked studies, under half of the deficit traces to unresolved V genes, and the cause of the others is not known. Clone size and V and J calls were adopted from that table, with D and trimming inferred from the DNA. The sample table shows over 100,000 clones, and 60% to 80% are seen once. Together, the top ten hold around 7.2% of the sample.

Sequencing used PBMCs. The TCR was taken from a male donor in good health and CMV-seronegative.

The nucleotides read TGTGCCAGCTCCGGACAGAGGGCAGATACGCAGTATTTT. Its product reads: CASSGQRADTQYF. This receptor chain uses TRBV6-1 and TRBJ2-3; the best D guess is TRBD1, with 6 bases matching. A distance of 13 bases separates the germline ends of V and J, which lose 8 bases and 4 bases respectively. The CDR3 has 13 amino acids, counting the end cysteine and phenylalanine. The retained sequence is limited to the CDR3, 39 bases, with the frame set at the first base. The germline V gene specifies MNHNS as CDR1 and SASEGT as CDR2.